These T cell receptor beta chains were read from a single sample in a study of blood T cells in healthy people across ages. TCRdb recomputed calls from the 5' RACE reads with MiXCR, one row per CDR3 protein. Of some 930,000 distinct CDR3 sequences in the sample, 25% to 30% were seen once. The same specimen was also included in a second study, on T cells of mothers and their children.

The source material was blood. These receptors all stem from a woman between 35 and 50 years old in good health. CDR3s include the opening cysteine and the closing phenylalanine or tryptophan. Fields, in order: J gene, V gene, D gene, clone size, CDR3 protein, CDR3 DNA. A D gene is named only where the DNA matches it firmly. A row's size may be missing; if present it is once, few, many or a size class.

j_gene: TRBJ1-2; v_gene: TRBV3-1; d_gene: TRBD1; abundance: -; CDR3aa: CASSPAATGGGYTF; CDR3nt: TGTGCCAGCAGCCCAGCGGCGACAGGGGGCGGCTACACCTTC
j_gene: TRBJ1-4; v_gene: TRBV20-1; d_gene: -; abundance: -; CDR3aa: CSALVRAELFF; CDR3nt: TGCAGTGCCCTAGTGAGGGCCGAACTGTTTTTT
j_gene: TRBJ2-7; v_gene: TRBV5-1; d_gene: -; abundance: -; CDR3aa: CASSSGSKLSEQYF; CDR3nt: TGCGCCAGCAGCTCCGGGTCCAAATTATCCGAGCAGTACTTC
j_gene: TRBJ1-2; v_gene: TRBV5-1; d_gene: -; abundance: -; CDR3aa: CARETGADGYTF; CDR3nt: TGCGCCAGGGAAACTGGAGCGGATGGCTACACCTTC
j_gene: TRBJ2-7; v_gene: TRBV19; d_gene: TRBD1; abundance: once; CDR3aa: CASSPKTGTGSSYEQYF; CDR3nt: TGTGCCAGTAGTCCGAAGACCGGGACAGGGAGCTCCTACGAGCAGTACTTC
j_gene: TRBJ1-2; v_gene: TRBV6-6; d_gene: -; abundance: few; CDR3aa: CASSYSTSPGDDYGYTF; CDR3nt: TGTGCCAGCAGTTACTCGACAAGCCCAGGGGACGACTATGGCTACACCTTC
j_gene: TRBJ1-3; v_gene: TRBV20-1; d_gene: -; abundance: -; CDR3aa: CSAWAGDGNTIYF; CDR3nt: TGCAGTGCTTGGGCGGGGGATGGAAACACCATATATTTT
j_gene: TRBJ1-2; v_gene: TRBV29-1; d_gene: -; abundance: many; CDR3aa: CSVDSRKGGYTF; CDR3nt: TGCAGCGTCGACAGCCGGAAGGGGGGCTACACCTTC
j_gene: TRBJ2-5; v_gene: TRBV25-1; d_gene: TRBD2; abundance: -; CDR3aa: CASSEFRGGAETQYF; CDR3nt: TGTGCCAGCAGTGAATTTCGGGGGGGGGCAGAGACCCAGTACTTC
j_gene: TRBJ2-7; v_gene: TRBV7-3; d_gene: -; abundance: many; CDR3aa: CASSLTAPGLGGDEQYF; CDR3nt: TGTGCCAGCAGCTTAACGGCCCCGGGGCTTGGGGGAGACGAGCAGTACTTC
j_gene: TRBJ1-2; v_gene: TRBV4-3; d_gene: -; abundance: many; CDR3aa: CASSQDMTLLNYGYTF; CDR3nt: TGCGCCAGCAGCCAAGATATGACGCTCCTGAACTATGGCTACACCTTC
j_gene: TRBJ2-1; v_gene: TRBV7-2; d_gene: -; abundance: many; CDR3aa: CASRQGIGTWKINEQFF; CDR3nt: TGTGCCAGCAGGCAGGGAATCGGGACTTGGAAGATCAATGAGCAGTTCTTC
j_gene: TRBJ2-5; v_gene: TRBV12-3/TRBV12-4; d_gene: -; abundance: -; CDR3aa: CASRDDRLEQYF; CDR3nt: TGTGCCAGCAGAGATGACAGGCTTGAGCAGTACTTC
j_gene: TRBJ2-5; v_gene: TRBV4-1; d_gene: TRBD1; abundance: few; CDR3aa: CASSPRDSRRETQYF; CDR3nt: TGCGCCAGCAGCCCCCGGGACAGCCGAAGGGAGACCCAGTACTTC
j_gene: TRBJ1-2; v_gene: TRBV20-1; d_gene: -; abundance: few; CDR3aa: CSARVGARGYTF; CDR3nt: TGCAGTGCTAGAGTGGGGGCGCGTGGCTACACCTTC
j_gene: TRBJ2-1; v_gene: TRBV14; d_gene: TRBD2; abundance: -; CDR3aa: CASSRDFMPSGEQFF; CDR3nt: TGTGCCAGCAGCCGAGATTTTATGCCTAGCGGAGAGCAGTTCTTC
j_gene: TRBJ2-1; v_gene: TRBV5-1; d_gene: -; abundance: once; CDR3aa: CAGSKDSQGFYEQFF; CDR3nt: TGCGCCGGCAGCAAGGACAGCCAGGGCTTCTACGAGCAGTTCTTC
j_gene: TRBJ1-2; v_gene: TRBV14; d_gene: -; abundance: -; CDR3aa: CASSQGYLDFAGYTF; CDR3nt: TGTGCTAGCAGCCAAGGATATCTCGATTTCGCTGGCTACACCTTC
j_gene: TRBJ1-1; v_gene: TRBV7-3; d_gene: -; abundance: few; CDR3aa: CAGSIQGYGKAEAFF; CDR3nt: TGTGCCGGCAGCATACAGGGATACGGGAAGGCTGAAGCTTTCTTT
j_gene: TRBJ2-3; v_gene: TRBV12-5; d_gene: -; abundance: -; CDR3aa: CASGDYNTDTQYF; CDR3nt: TGTGCTAGTGGGGACTATAACACAGATACGCAGTATTTT
j_gene: TRBJ1-4; v_gene: TRBV5-1; d_gene: -; abundance: -; CDR3aa: CASSLGHTTNEKLFF; CDR3nt: TGCGCCAGCAGCTTGGGGCATACAACTAATGAAAAACTGTTTTTT
j_gene: TRBJ2-7; v_gene: TRBV7-2; d_gene: TRBD2; abundance: many; CDR3aa: CASSAGLAGGSREQYF; CDR3nt: TGTGCCAGCAGCGCGGGACTAGCGGGGGGGTCCCGTGAGCAGTACTTC
j_gene: TRBJ1-1; v_gene: TRBV10-3; d_gene: -; abundance: -; CDR3aa: CAIMGGPDTEAFF; CDR3nt: TGTGCCATCATGGGGGGCCCGGACACTGAAGCTTTCTTT
j_gene: TRBJ2-6; v_gene: TRBV12-3/TRBV12-4; d_gene: TRBD1; abundance: many; CDR3aa: CASSPRTGGVSGANVLTF; CDR3nt: TGTGCCAGCAGTCCGAGGACAGGGGGAGTTTCTGGGGCCAACGTCCTGACTTTC
j_gene: TRBJ2-3; v_gene: TRBV5-1; d_gene: -; abundance: -; CDR3aa: CASSLGGIPSTDTQYF; CDR3nt: TGCGCCAGCAGCTTGGGGGGAATCCCTAGCACAGATACGCAGTATTTT
j_gene: TRBJ1-4; v_gene: TRBV28; d_gene: -; abundance: -; CDR3aa: CASSFPTPWKLFF; CDR3nt: TGTGCCAGCAGTTTCCCGACCCCTTGGAAACTGTTTTTT
j_gene: TRBJ2-7; v_gene: TRBV6-6; d_gene: TRBD1; abundance: many; CDR3aa: CASSFTGDKGYEQYF; CDR3nt: TGTGCCAGCAGTTTTACAGGGGATAAGGGGTACGAGCAGTACTTC
j_gene: TRBJ2-3; v_gene: TRBV18; d_gene: -; abundance: -; CDR3aa: CASSPRSAGITDTLYF; CDR3nt: TGTGCCAGCTCACCAAGGTCTGCGGGAATCACAGATACGCTGTATTTT
j_gene: TRBJ2-3; v_gene: TRBV25-1; d_gene: -; abundance: many; CDR3aa: CASSEDYTSTDTQYF; CDR3nt: TGTGCCAGCAGTGAGGACTACACTAGCACAGATACGCAGTATTTT
j_gene: TRBJ2-1; v_gene: TRBV20-1; d_gene: -; abundance: -; CDR3aa: CSARPAASDYNEQFF; CDR3nt: TGCAGTGCCCGTCCCGCGGCTAGCGATTACAATGAGCAGTTCTTC
j_gene: TRBJ2-2; v_gene: TRBV19; d_gene: -; abundance: -; CDR3aa: CASTPVWGMGELFF; CDR3nt: TGTGCCAGTACCCCCGTATGGGGAATGGGGGAGCTGTTTTTT
j_gene: TRBJ2-3; v_gene: TRBV28; d_gene: -; abundance: few; CDR3aa: CASSLSLTGPSTDTQYF; CDR3nt: TGTGCCAGCAGTTTATCCCTTACGGGGCCTAGCACAGATACGCAGTATTTT
j_gene: TRBJ1-2; v_gene: TRBV15; d_gene: -; abundance: many; CDR3aa: CATSRETGGYTF; CDR3nt: TGTGCCACCAGCAGAGAAACAGGAGGCTACACCTTC
j_gene: TRBJ2-7; v_gene: TRBV2; d_gene: TRBD1; abundance: few; CDR3aa: CASSDRGLYEQYF; CDR3nt: TGTGCCAGCAGTGACAGGGGGCTTTACGAGCAGTACTTC
j_gene: TRBJ2-1; v_gene: TRBV6-1; d_gene: TRBD2; abundance: -; CDR3aa: CASSECSGTSGYNEQFF; CDR3nt: TGTGCCAGCAGTGAATGTTCTGGGACTAGCGGCTACAATGAGCAGTTCTTC
j_gene: TRBJ2-1; v_gene: TRBV7-9; d_gene: TRBD2; abundance: few; CDR3aa: CASSLVTSGIHNEQFF; CDR3nt: TGTGCCAGCAGCTTAGTAACTAGCGGGATCCACAATGAGCAGTTCTTC
j_gene: TRBJ1-2; v_gene: TRBV6-5; d_gene: -; abundance: few; CDR3aa: CASSPNRVQCGYTF; CDR3nt: TGTGCCAGCAGCCCCAACAGGGTCCAATGTGGCTACACCTTC
j_gene: TRBJ2-1; v_gene: TRBV9; d_gene: TRBD1; abundance: -; CDR3aa: CASSQGQGFYNEQFF; CDR3nt: TGTGCCAGCAGCCAAGGACAGGGGTTTTACAATGAGCAGTTCTTC
j_gene: TRBJ2-2; v_gene: TRBV7-9; d_gene: TRBD2; abundance: -; CDR3aa: CASSRAGGLATGELFF; CDR3nt: TGTGCCAGCAGCCGAGCGGGGGGGCTGGCCACCGGGGAGCTGTTTTTT
j_gene: TRBJ2-1; v_gene: TRBV14; d_gene: TRBD2; abundance: -; CDR3aa: CASSQSFRSGGDNEQFF; CDR3nt: TGTGCCAGCAGCCAGTCTTTCCGTAGCGGGGGGGACAATGAGCAGTTCTTC
j_gene: TRBJ1-2; v_gene: TRBV7-9; d_gene: TRBD1; abundance: few; CDR3aa: CASSLGGDSNYGYTF; CDR3nt: TGTGCCAGCAGCTTAGGCGGGGACAGTAACTATGGCTACACCTTC
j_gene: TRBJ2-7; v_gene: TRBV27; d_gene: -; abundance: many; CDR3aa: CASSTSRGAYSYEQYF; CDR3nt: TGTGCCAGCAGTACCTCTCGCGGGGCTTACTCCTACGAGCAGTACTTC
j_gene: TRBJ2-5; v_gene: TRBV5-1; d_gene: -; abundance: -; CDR3aa: CASSGGFETQDF; CDR3nt: TGCGCCAGCAGCGGCGGGTTTGAGACCCAGGACTTC
j_gene: TRBJ1-5; v_gene: TRBV7-9; d_gene: -; abundance: -; CDR3aa: CASSFTGPDQPQHF; CDR3nt: TGTGCCAGCAGCTTCACAGGACCCGATCAGCCCCAGCATTTT
j_gene: TRBJ2-3; v_gene: TRBV11-1; d_gene: -; abundance: -; CDR3aa: CASARNTDTQYF; CDR3nt: TGTGCCAGCGCCAGGAACACAGATACGCAGTATTTT
j_gene: TRBJ1-6; v_gene: TRBV3-1; d_gene: -; abundance: few; CDR3aa: CASSQGSNERNSPLHF; CDR3nt: TGTGCCAGCAGCCAAGGGTCCAACGAGAGGAATTCACCCCTCCACTTT
j_gene: TRBJ2-3; v_gene: TRBV6-5; d_gene: TRBD1; abundance: once; CDR3aa: CASSLGQGRLYF; CDR3nt: TGTGCCAGCAGCCTCGGACAGGGTAGGCTGTATTTT
j_gene: TRBJ2-5; v_gene: TRBV3-1; d_gene: TRBD2; abundance: few; CDR3aa: CASRGTSVSYF; CDR3nt: TGTGCCAGCAGGGGAACTAGCGTGTCGTACTTC
j_gene: TRBJ2-3; v_gene: TRBV10-3; d_gene: TRBD2; abundance: few; CDR3aa: CAISESTTLGGFTDTQYF; CDR3nt: TGTGCCATCAGTGAGTCGACCACTTTGGGGGGGTTCACAGATACGCAGTATTTT
j_gene: TRBJ2-7; v_gene: TRBV28; d_gene: TRBD1; abundance: -; CDR3aa: CATHTPGQGTYEQYF; CDR3nt: TGTGCCACCCATACCCCGGGACAGGGGACCTACGAGCAGTACTTC
j_gene: TRBJ2-5; v_gene: TRBV19; d_gene: -; abundance: -; CDR3aa: CASSIGTIGETQYF; CDR3nt: TGTGCCAGTAGTATTGGGACGATAGGAGAGACCCAGTACTTC
j_gene: TRBJ1-1; v_gene: TRBV20-1; d_gene: -; abundance: few; CDR3aa: CNLEGNTEAFF; CDR3nt: TGCAACCTAGAGGGGAACACTGAAGCTTTCTTT
j_gene: TRBJ1-2; v_gene: TRBV19; d_gene: TRBD1; abundance: -; CDR3aa: CASSIGRQGPLYGYTF; CDR3nt: TGTGCCAGTAGTATTGGCAGACAGGGACCCCTCTATGGCTACACCTTC
j_gene: TRBJ2-1; v_gene: TRBV27; d_gene: TRBD1; abundance: few; CDR3aa: CASSLLYGTGGYGEQFF; CDR3nt: TGTGCCAGCAGTTTATTATACGGGACAGGGGGCTACGGTGAGCAGTTCTTC
j_gene: TRBJ2-1; v_gene: TRBV12-3/TRBV12-4; d_gene: TRBD1; abundance: -; CDR3aa: CASRDRAGSYNEQFF; CDR3nt: TGTGCCAGCAGGGACAGGGCGGGCTCCTACAATGAGCAGTTCTTC
j_gene: TRBJ2-7; v_gene: TRBV3-1; d_gene: TRBD1; abundance: -; CDR3aa: CASSRTGTGSFFPYEQYF; CDR3nt: TGTGCCAGCAGCCGAACCGGGACAGGGTCCTTTTTCCCCTACGAGCAGTACTTC
j_gene: TRBJ1-6; v_gene: TRBV12-3/TRBV12-4; d_gene: -; abundance: few; CDR3aa: CASSLGGTSPLHF; CDR3nt: TGTGCCAGCAGTTTAGGCGGGACTTCACCCCTCCACTTT
j_gene: TRBJ1-2; v_gene: TRBV28; d_gene: -; abundance: many; CDR3aa: CASSFVGGRGGYTF; CDR3nt: TGTGCCAGCAGTTTTGTGGGGGGGAGGGGTGGCTACACCTTC
j_gene: TRBJ1-2; v_gene: TRBV28; d_gene: -; abundance: few; CDR3aa: CASSYVQGSRGYTF; CDR3nt: TGTGCCAGCAGTTACGTACAGGGATCTCGAGGCTACACCTTC
j_gene: TRBJ2-1; v_gene: TRBV28; d_gene: TRBD2; abundance: few; CDR3aa: CASSTRQAGGDEQFF; CDR3nt: TGTGCCAGCAGCACAAGACAAGCGGGGGGCGATGAGCAGTTCTTC